This TCR beta chain was documented in a study of cytomegalovirus exposure and HLA in healthy donors. The PCR was carried out with 60 Vbeta primers and 13 Jbeta primers. Produced via immunoSEQ multiplex PCR; TCRdb's table is partial and in-frame only. This sample has some 190,000 clones, with about four fifths found just once. The CDR3 extends over 15 amino acids. The V end was cut by 1 base, the J end by 8 bases, with 17 bases between. Germline lookup yields CDR1 SGHAT and CDR2 FQNNGV. Study-wide findings and caveats: For TCR beta chains, V- and J-gene trimming was later linked to a missense DCLRE1C variant. A later analysis found common viral pathogens apparently linked to several of the most significant clusters. Rare sequences made up most TCRs, while some public TCRs were found in many donors.

Notes on this clone: Antigen: not known.

The chain couples TRBV11-2 to TRBJ1-2; D remains unclear. The sequenced material came from PBMCs. This sequence originates from a man aged 40-49 years in good health and CMV-seronegative. CDR3 bases: TGTGCCAGCAGCTTAGGTTTGCGGTTTAGTAGCGGCTACACCTTC. Translation gives CASSLGLRFSSGYTF.